This T cell receptor beta chain was obtained from a study of blood T cell repertoires in COVID-19. About the research overall: PBMCs, B-cell-depleted T cells, or T cells were the source of the cDNA or gDNA that made up the material.

Everyone who took part was roughly 18 to 89 years old, and they came from over 20 US areas. Categorization into cohorts depended on clinical history that participants reported. Original processing notes: Reference gene primer amplification yielded estimated nucleated cell counts. TCRdb's table, derived via immunoSEQ multiplex PCR, lists solely in-frame clones and lacks some. That table supplies the V and J calls and clone size; D and trimming were determined from the DNA. Among 320,000 or so clones listed, about 90% were seen once. Only a few counts were recorded for this clone. This CDR3 comprises 16 residues. Trimming cost V 5 bases and J 7 bases; bases outside gene matches: 10. Germline V lookup: CDR1 SGHAT, CDR2 FQNNGV.

Material for sequencing was PBMCs or T cells enriched from blood (not recorded which). The chain employs TRBV11-2 and TRBJ1-6, with 8 bases lining up with TRBD1. The clonotype was recovered from a woman in her 30s who had recovered from COVID-19. DNA for the CDR3: TGTGCCAGCAGCCCAAGGAGACAGGGGAAAAATTCACCCCTCCACTTT. As protein: CASSPRRQGKNSPLHF.